This T cell receptor beta chain derives from a study of cytomegalovirus exposure and HLA in healthy donors. General study results and limits: It was in a later analysis that TCR association rates were seen to vary by HLA locus, highest for DRB1 and lowest for HLA-C. TCR beta sequences reportedly predicted most subjects' HLA-A and HLA-B alleles accurately.

Amplification used 60 Vbeta primers and 13 Jbeta primers. Sequencing used immunoSEQ multiplex PCR; TCRdb keeps in-frame clones, though not all of them. Of fewer than 140,000 clones in the sample, 75% to 85% were seen once. This clone was found once. Its antigen is unknown. It was healthy bone marrow donors who served as donors. CDR1 and CDR2 from the germline V gene are SGHTA and FQGNSA. The V end was cut by 6 bases, the J end by 6 bases, with 12 bases between. The CDR3 runs 13 residues. This TCR was recovered from a man aged 50-59 years in good health and CMV-seronegative. V usage is TRBV7-2 and J usage is TRBJ1-5; D unclear. Input material: PBMCs. CDR3 in DNA: TGTGCCAGCAGTACAAGTTCGGGTCAGCCCCAGCATTTT. This translates into CASSTSSGQPQHF.